The 29 T cell receptor beta chains given below trace back to one sample, sequenced in a study of T cells after yellow fever vaccination. TCRdb reanalysed the 5' RACE reads using MiXCR and keeps one entry per CDR3 protein. The repertoire consists of hundreds of thousands of distinct CDR3 sequences, with 13% occurring once and the leading ten covering about 14%. The material was PBMCs, obtained on the day of the yellow fever booster vaccination. These receptors were collected from a man aged 25-45 years who received the YFV17D yellow fever vaccine.

The rearrangement links TRBV18 to TRBJ2-1; possible D gene TRBD2, 5 bases. The CDR3 has 16 amino acids. CDR1 and CDR2 from the germline V gene are KGHSH and LQKENI. The V end was cut by 3 bases, the J end by 0 bases, with 12 bases between. The CDR3: CASSPPDGSSYNEQFF. CDR3 DNA: TGTGCCAGCTCACCCCCTGATGGGAGCTCCTACAATGAGCAGTTCTTC.

The genes are TRBV14 and TRBJ1-2; no definite D call. The length of the CDR3 is 13 residues. Germline V gene sequence: CDR1 SGHDN, CDR2 FVKESK. V lost 1 base, J lost 5 bases, and 8 bases lay in between. The CDR3 DNA sequence: TGTGCCAGCAGCCAAGGACCCGTATATGGCTACACCTTC. Translation: CASSQGPVYGYTF.

This rearrangement joins TRBV6-2 or TRBV6-3 to TRBJ2-1, with D possibly TRBD1 on 6 matching bases. The CDR3 covers 15 residues. The V end was cut by 2 bases, the J end by 7 bases, with 15 bases between. Germline V gives CDR1 MNHEY, CDR2 SVGEGT. CDR3 coding DNA: TGTGCCAGCAGTTACGGCCAGGGGCTTACGAATGAGCAGTTCTTC. It is translated as CASSYGQGLTNEQFF.

The V call is TRBV9, the J call TRBJ2-3, with 7 bases that match TRBD2. The CDR3 runs 16 residues. V was pared by 1 base and J by 3 bases, with 8 bases of the junction left unmatched. Germline CDR1 is SGDLS and CDR2 is YYNGEE. The CDR3 nucleotides are TGTGCCAGCAGCGTATTTGCGGGAGAGCTTACAGATACGCAGTATTTT. It encodes CASSVFAGELTDTQYF.

This clonotype has more than one count but fewer than ten. One base away lies a much larger clone, so this may be a sequencing read error. CDR3 sequence reads: CASSLEEDTEAFF. The DNA of the CDR3 is TGTGCCAGCAGCTTAGAAGAGGACACTGAAGCTTTCTTT. The genes are TRBV7-9 and TRBJ1-1; D unclear. Germline V gives CDR1 SEHNR, CDR2 FQNEAQ (reference sequence). V lost 1 base and J lost 3, with 6 bases in between. The CDR3 is made up of 13 amino acids.

The V and J genes are TRBV29-1 and TRBJ2-3, with no clear D. Trimming shortened V by 4 bases and J by 2 bases, and 7 bases separated the two germline ends. Germline V gives CDR1 SQVTM, CDR2 ANQGSEA. This CDR3 contains 12 residues. CDR3 region: CSVVPSTDTQYF. In nucleotides, the CDR3 is TGCAGCGTTGTGCCTTCCACAGATACGCAGTATTTT.

The rearrangement joins TRBV6-2 or TRBV6-3 to TRBJ2-1; 9 bases are a match to TRBD2. V lost 3 bases, J lost 6 bases, and 15 bases stayed unmatched. CDR1 and CDR2 from the germline V gene are MNHEY and SVGEGT. The CDR3 covers 18 residues. The CDR3 protein is CASSYYRGAAGGSNEQFF. The CDR3 nucleotides are TGTGCCAGCAGTTATTACAGGGGTGCCGCGGGAGGGTCCAATGAGCAGTTCTTC.

This clonotype occurred many times. The gene calls are TRBV20-1 and TRBJ2-7; D uncertain. Deletions cut 0 bases from V and 6 bases from J, with 12 bases between. This CDR3 comprises 13 residues. Germline V gene sequence: CDR1 DFQATT, CDR2 SNEGSKA (reference sequence). CDR3 in DNA: TGCAGTGCTAGAGATCGGAGCACCGGCGAGCAGTACTTC. Its translation is CSARDRSTGEQYF.

This clonotype occurred many times. The rearrangement joins TRBV29-1 to TRBJ2-3, with unresolved D. The CDR3 is made up of 13 amino acids. V lost 0 bases to trimming and J lost 2 bases, with 6 bases between them. Germline V gives CDR1 SQVTM, CDR2 ANQGSEA. CDR3 residues: CSVEDSPTDTQYF. The CDR3 nucleotides are TGCAGCGTTGAAGACAGTCCCACAGATACGCAGTATTTT.

In this sample, this clonotype turned up a few times. This chain joins TRBV4-1 and TRBJ1-2; D is ambiguous. There are 14 residues in the CDR3. CDR1 and CDR2 from the germline V gene are MGHRA and YSYEKL. The V gene lost 0 bases and the J gene lost 1 base, with 6 bases spanning the gap. CDR3: CASSQDTHNYGYTF. The DNA for the CDR3 is TGCGCCAGCAGCCAAGATACACATAACTATGGCTACACCTTC.

This clonotype was picked up many times. The chain employs TRBV29-1 and TRBJ2-3; no firm D call. Germline values: CDR1 SQVTM, CDR2 ANQGSEA. The V and J ends lost 0 bases and 9 bases respectively, with 7 bases between them. The CDR3 runs 11 residues. CDR3 sequence: CSVEELSTQYF. The CDR3 DNA sequence: TGCAGCGTTGAAGAACTCTCAACGCAGTATTTT.

This clonotype was seen only a few times. The genes are TRBV15 and TRBJ2-3; D ambiguous. V lost 1 base, J lost 5 bases, and 1 base lay in between. Per germline, CDR1 LNHNV and CDR2 YYDKDF (reference sequence). The CDR3 is made up of 11 amino acids. The CDR3 DNA reads TGTGCCACCAGCAGAGGAGATACGCAGTATTTT. Amino acids: CATSRGDTQYF.

This clonotype has a handful of counts. The V call is TRBV4-3, the J call TRBJ1-1, with a weak D call TRBD1 (5 bases). This CDR3 comprises 14 residues. Trimming took off 0 bases at V and 2 bases at J, with 7 bases between the two ends. The germline CDR1 and CDR2 sequences are LGHNA and YSLEER. For the CDR3, the DNA is TGCGCCAGCAGCCAAGATTGGGACAACACTGAAGCTTTCTTT. Amino acids: CASSQDWDNTEAFF.

This clonotype was seen only a few times. The chain links TRBV27 to TRBJ1-2; no clear D. CDR1 and CDR2 from the germline V gene are MNHEY and SMNVEV (reference sequence). CDR3 size: 13 residues. V lost 4 bases and J 3 bases, leaving 9 bases between the germline ends. The CDR3, as DNA: TGTGCCAGCAGTTCTCCGGGTGACTATGGCTACACCTTC. Protein sequence: CASSSPGDYGYTF.

This clonotype appeared once. Here the CDR3 omits its conserved ending phenylalanine or tryptophan, so a read error is the likely source. The gene calls are TRBV4-2 and TRBJ2-2, with D possibly TRBD2 on 5 matching bases. This CDR3 is 14 amino acids long. V lost 4 bases to trimming and J lost 7 bases, with 13 bases between them. Germline CDR1 and CDR2: LGHNA and YNFKEQ. The chain's CDR3 is CASSPGVSSGELFC. DNA of the CDR3: TGTGCCAGCAGCCCCGGGGTTTCCAGCGGGGAGCTGTTTTGT.

This clonotype has ten or more counts. The J gene is TRBJ2-2, the V gene TRBV15; D remains unclear. The V and J ends lost 0 bases and 1 base respectively, with 6 bases between them. CDR3 length: 15 amino acids. Looked up from germline, CDR1 is LNHNV and CDR2 is YYDKDF (reference sequence). The CDR3 here is CATSRDPVNTGELFF. The DNA of the CDR3 is TGTGCCACCAGCAGAGATCCGGTGAACACCGGGGAGCTGTTTTTT. Full variable domain (remainder filled in from reference TRBV15 and TRBJ2-2): DAMVIQNPRYQVTQFGKPVTLSCSQTLNHNVMYWYQQKSSQAPKLLFHYYDKDFNNEADTPDNFQSRRPNTSFCFLDIRSPGLGDTAMYLCATSRDPVNTGELFFGEGSRLTVL.

This chain uses TRBV7-2 with TRBJ2-3; the D is unclear. Germline CDR1 is SGHTA and CDR2 is FQGNSA. Between the trimmed V and J ends, which lost 5 bases and 2 bases, there was a span of 20 bases. The length of the CDR3 is 17 residues. This CDR3 is CASSPSLSDPNTDTQYF. CDR3 nucleotides: TGTGCCAGCAGCCCTTCTTTATCGGACCCGAACACAGATACGCAGTATTTT.

This clonotype was observed a few times. The rearrangement joins TRBV6-1 to TRBJ1-1, with TRBD1 matching over 8 bases. The ends lost 5 bases at V and 2 bases at J; junction bases unmatched: 4. In germline, CDR1 is MNHNS, CDR2 SASEGT. This CDR3 contains 14 residues. Written as DNA, the CDR3 is TGTGCCAGCAGTCCGGACAGGGTCAACACTGAAGCTTTCTTT. Translation gives CASSPDRVNTEAFF.

In this sample, this clonotype turned up a few times. The J gene is TRBJ1-1, the V gene TRBV5-5; D might be TRBD1 (6 bases). The CDR3 totals 12 residues. From germline, CDR1 is SGHKS and CDR2 YYEKEE (reference sequence). V shed 4 bases and J shed 6 bases, with 10 bases lying between them. CDR3 residues: CASSRRGAEAFF. CDR3 nucleotide sequence: TGTGCCAGCAGCCGAAGGGGGGCTGAAGCTTTCTTT.

This clonotype was observed a few times. The gene calls are TRBV4-3 and TRBJ2-3; 11 bases align to TRBD2. Unmatched junction bases numbered 8, after V lost 7 bases and J lost 5 bases. Germline V gene data show CDR1 as LGHNA and CDR2 as YSLEER. The CDR3 has 15 amino acids. In nucleotides, the CDR3 is TGCGCCAGCACCCCGACTAGCGGGACCCGAGATACGCAGTATTTT. Translation gives CASTPTSGTRDTQYF.

This clonotype has ten or more counts. This chain connects TRBV20-1 to TRBJ2-1, with 8 positions matching TRBD2. J gave up 4 bases and V 6 bases, and 5 bases lay outside the gene matches. CDR1 is DFQATT and CDR2 is SNEGSKA in the germline V gene (reference sequence). The CDR3 is 13 residues long. The CDR3 coding sequence is TGCAGTGCCGGGACTAGGGTTTACAATGAGCAGTTCTTC. It translates to CSAGTRVYNEQFF.

This clonotype was observed a few times. The chain couples TRBV7-3 to TRBJ2-1, with 7 bases lining up with TRBD2. Germline V gene data show CDR1 as SGHTA and CDR2 as FQGTGA. Trimming took 5 bases from V and 7 from J; bases not matched to a gene: 11. The CDR3 spans 15 residues. The CDR3 loop is CASSHGLGWKNEQFF. The CDR3 coding sequence is TGTGCCAGCAGCCACGGACTAGGTTGGAAAAATGAGCAGTTCTTC.

This clonotype showed up many times. This chain connects TRBV18 to TRBJ2-2, with D possibly matching TRBD1 (6 bases). In germline, CDR1 is KGHSH, CDR2 LQKENI. The CDR3 extends over 15 amino acids. Trimming left V 3 bases short and J 0 bases short, with 8 bases between. This chain's CDR3 is CASSPRGTNTGELFF. The CDR3 nucleotides read TGTGCCAGCTCACCCAGGGGTACGAACACCGGGGAGCTGTTTTTT.

This clonotype was observed a handful of times. This chain links TRBV20-1 with TRBJ2-1, with D tentatively TRBD2 (5 bases). Trimming removed 4 bases at V and 4 bases at J, with 11 bases between. Germline-derived CDR1 and CDR2 are DFQATT and SNEGSKA (reference sequence). This CDR3 region has 13 residues. CDR3 amino acids: CSAIEGRYNEQFF. The DNA of the CDR3 is TGCAGTGCTATTGAGGGCAGATACAATGAGCAGTTCTTC.

The V and J genes are TRBV6-2 or TRBV6-3 and TRBJ2-4, with a possible D match to TRBD2 (6 bases). CDR3 length: 11 residues. CDR1 MNHEY and CDR2 SVGEGT come from the germline V gene. Trimming took off 11 bases at V and 5 bases at J, with 10 bases between the two ends. CDR3 loop: CAAGWENIQYF. Written as DNA, the CDR3 is TGTGCCGCGGGATGGGAAAACATTCAGTACTTC.

This clonotype was recorded a few times. The chain couples TRBV10-2 to TRBJ2-1; tentative D call: TRBD2 (6 bases). Germline V lookup: CDR1 WSHSY, CDR2 SAAADI. V was pared by 8 bases and J by 3 bases, with 14 bases between. The length of the CDR3 is 14 residues. CDR3 amino acids: CASWPGVDYNEQFF. The CDR3 DNA is TGCGCCAGCTGGCCGGGAGTAGACTACAATGAGCAGTTCTTC.

The chain is built from TRBV5-8 and TRBJ2-4, with 8 nucleotides matching TRBD1. This CDR3 region has 15 residues. Germline lookup yields CDR1 SGHTS and CDR2 YDEGEE. V dropped 4 bases and J dropped 1; count of bases not matched to a gene: 4. The CDR3, as DNA: TGTGCCAGCAGCCGGACAGGGAAGGCCAAAAACATTCAGTACTTC. Its translation: CASSRTGKAKNIQYF. The whole variable domain, filled in from reference TRBV5-8 and TRBJ2-4, reads EAGVTQSPTHLIKTRGQQATLRCSPISGHTSVYWYQQALGLGLQFLLWYDEGEERNRGNFPPRFSGRQFPNYSSELNVNALELEDSALYLCASSRTGKAKNIQYFGAGTRLSVL.

This clonotype appeared a few times. The CDR3 DNA reads as TGTGCCTGGAGCGTGGGACAAATGCACAATGAGCAGTTCTTC. It translates to CAWSVGQMHNEQFF. The chain is built from TRBV30 and TRBJ2-1; maybe TRBD1 (6 bases). Trimming left V 3 bases short and J 5 bases short, with 14 bases between. CDR1 is GTSNPN, CDR2 SVGIG, per germline (reference sequence). This CDR3 is built from 14 residues.

The V and J genes are TRBV12-3 or TRBV12-4 and TRBJ1-2; weak D call: TRBD1 (5 bases). Between the trimmed V and J ends, which lost 7 bases and 6 bases, there was a span of 12 bases. CDR3 size: 12 residues. CDR3 in amino acids: CASTRRGDGYTF. CDR3 sequence (DNA): TGTGCCAGCACCCGACGGGGGGATGGCTACACCTTC.